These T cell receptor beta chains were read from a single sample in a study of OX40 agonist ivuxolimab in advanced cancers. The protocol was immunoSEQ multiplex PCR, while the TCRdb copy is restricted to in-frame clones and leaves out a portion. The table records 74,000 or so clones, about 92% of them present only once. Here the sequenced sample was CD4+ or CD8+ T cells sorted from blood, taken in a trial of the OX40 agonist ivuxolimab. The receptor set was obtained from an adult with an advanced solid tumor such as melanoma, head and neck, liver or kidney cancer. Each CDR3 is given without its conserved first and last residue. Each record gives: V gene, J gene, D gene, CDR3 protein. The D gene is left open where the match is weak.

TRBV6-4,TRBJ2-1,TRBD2,ASCRTSGAVLGDNEQF
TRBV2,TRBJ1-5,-,ASGARGGGAQPQH
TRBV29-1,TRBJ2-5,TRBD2,SVSGREGHSGNFETQY
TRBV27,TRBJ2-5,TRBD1,ASSPGTGIQETQY
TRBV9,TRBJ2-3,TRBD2,ASSGGRDPDTQY
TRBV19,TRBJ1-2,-,ASSVAPGYGYT
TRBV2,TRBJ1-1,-,ASSETQDEAF
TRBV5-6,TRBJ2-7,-,ASSHTGAQYEQY
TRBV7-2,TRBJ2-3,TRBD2,ASSFSSVRLAGGADTQY
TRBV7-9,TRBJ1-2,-,ASSFTAHDGYT
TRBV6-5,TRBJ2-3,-,ASSLLASTDTQY
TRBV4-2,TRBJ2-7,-,ASSQDHGGTRLGTYEQY
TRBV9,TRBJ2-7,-,ASSPSGISNEQY
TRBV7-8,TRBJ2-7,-,ASSQTSYEQY
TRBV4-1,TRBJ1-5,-,ASSQEFGGVVEPQH
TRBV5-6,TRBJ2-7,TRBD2,ASSLALAGVFYEQY
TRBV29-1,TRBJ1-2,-,SVEENYYGYT